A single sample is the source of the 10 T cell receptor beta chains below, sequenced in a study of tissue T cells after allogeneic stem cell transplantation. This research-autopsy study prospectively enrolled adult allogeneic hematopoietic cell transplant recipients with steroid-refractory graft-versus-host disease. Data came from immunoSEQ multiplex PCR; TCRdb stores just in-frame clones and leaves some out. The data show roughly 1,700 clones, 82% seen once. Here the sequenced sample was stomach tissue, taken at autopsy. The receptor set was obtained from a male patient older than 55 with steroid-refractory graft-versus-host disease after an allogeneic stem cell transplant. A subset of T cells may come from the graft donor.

CDR3 DNA sequence: TGTGCCAGCAGCCCCCCCGGGGGAGGGTACACCGGGGAGCTGTTTTTT. Translating gives CASSPPGGGYTGELFF. The V and J genes are TRBV5-4 and TRBJ2-2; the match to TRBD2 covers 7 bases. V shed 4 bases, J shed 3 bases, and the junction held 9 bases outside the gene matches. The CDR3 totals 16 residues. Germline V lookup: CDR1 SGHNT, CDR2 YYREEE (reference sequence).

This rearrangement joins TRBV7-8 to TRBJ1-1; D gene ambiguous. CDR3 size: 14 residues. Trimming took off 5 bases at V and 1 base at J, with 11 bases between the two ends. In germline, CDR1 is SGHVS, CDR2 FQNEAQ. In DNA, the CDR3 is TGTGCCAGCAGCCCACGAATAGAGAACACTGAAGCTTTCTTT. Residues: CASSPRIENTEAFF.

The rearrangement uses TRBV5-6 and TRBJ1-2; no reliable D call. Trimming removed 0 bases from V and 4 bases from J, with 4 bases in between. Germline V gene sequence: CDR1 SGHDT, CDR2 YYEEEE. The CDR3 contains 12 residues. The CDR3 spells CASSLARYGYTF. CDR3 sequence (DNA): TGTGCCAGCAGCTTGGCTCGCTATGGCTACACCTTC.

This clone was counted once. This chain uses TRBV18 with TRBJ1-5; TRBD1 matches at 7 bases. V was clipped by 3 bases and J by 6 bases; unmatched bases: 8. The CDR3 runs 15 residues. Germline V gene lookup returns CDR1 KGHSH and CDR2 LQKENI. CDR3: CASSPGQTIGQPQHF. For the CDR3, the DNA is TGTGCCAGCTCACCGGGACAGACTATCGGTCAGCCCCAGCATTTT.

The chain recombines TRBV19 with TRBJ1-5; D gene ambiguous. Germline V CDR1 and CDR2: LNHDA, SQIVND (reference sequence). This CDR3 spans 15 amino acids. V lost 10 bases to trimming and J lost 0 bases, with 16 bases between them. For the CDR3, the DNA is TGTGCCACGGCGGACGGGCACCTTAGCAATCAGCCCCAGCATTTT. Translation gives CATADGHLSNQPQHF.

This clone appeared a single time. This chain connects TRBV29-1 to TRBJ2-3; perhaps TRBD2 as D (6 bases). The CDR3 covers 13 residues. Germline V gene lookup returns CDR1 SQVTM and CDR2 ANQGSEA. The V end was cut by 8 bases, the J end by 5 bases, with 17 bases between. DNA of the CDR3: TGCAGCACCCAAGTGGGGGGAGAAGATACGCAGTATTTT. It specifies CSTQVGGEDTQYF.

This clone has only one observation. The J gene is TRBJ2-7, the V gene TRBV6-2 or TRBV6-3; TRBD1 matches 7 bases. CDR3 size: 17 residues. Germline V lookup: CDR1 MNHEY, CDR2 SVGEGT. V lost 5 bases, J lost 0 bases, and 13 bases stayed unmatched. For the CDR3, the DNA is TGTGCCAGCAGTGACATACCGACAGGGACCCTCTCCTACGAGCAGTACTTC. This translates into CASSDIPTGTLSYEQYF.

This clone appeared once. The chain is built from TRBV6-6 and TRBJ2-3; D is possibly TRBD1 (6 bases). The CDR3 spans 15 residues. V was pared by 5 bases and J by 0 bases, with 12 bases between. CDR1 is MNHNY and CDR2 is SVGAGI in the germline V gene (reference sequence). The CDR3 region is CASSLTGTSTDTQYF. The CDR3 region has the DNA TGTGCCAGCAGTCTGACAGGAACTAGCACAGATACGCAGTATTTT.

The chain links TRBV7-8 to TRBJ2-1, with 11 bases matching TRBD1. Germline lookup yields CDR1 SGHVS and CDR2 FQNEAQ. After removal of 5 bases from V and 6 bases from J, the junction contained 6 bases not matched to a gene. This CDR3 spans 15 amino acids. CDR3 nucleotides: TGTGCCAGCAGCCGCCCCGGGACAGGGGGCAATGAGCAGTTCTTC. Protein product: CASSRPGTGGNEQFF.

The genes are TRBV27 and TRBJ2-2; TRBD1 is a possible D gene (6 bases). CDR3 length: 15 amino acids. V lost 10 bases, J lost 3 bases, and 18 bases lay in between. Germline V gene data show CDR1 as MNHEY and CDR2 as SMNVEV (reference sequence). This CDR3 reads CATILTWGHTGELFF. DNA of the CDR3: TGTGCCACCATCCTTACCTGGGGGCACACCGGGGAGCTGTTTTTT.